The 32 T cell receptor beta chains below were found in one sample sequenced in a study of molecular identifiers for immune sequencing clone quantification. One entry per CDR3 protein, called by TCRdb with MiXCR from the PCR reads. The data contain tens of thousands of distinct CDR3 sequences, about 24% of them singletons. The specimen was naive CD8+ T cells from blood, with Jurkat cell RNA spiked in. Subset given: FACS-sorted CD8+CD4-CCR7+CD45RA+ naive T cells. These receptors originate from a human donor in good health. Some libraries in this study had Jurkat cell RNA spiked in.

This clonotype was seen repeatedly, ten times or more. The germline gene is not matched at one end of the junction; a read error may be the cause. V is TRBV9 and J is TRBJ2-3; D is uncertain. Per germline, CDR1 SGDLS and CDR2 YYNGEE. This CDR3 contains 15 residues. The CDR3 coding sequence is TGTGCCGGCAGCTCAAGGGCAGAACTCACAGATACGCAGTATTTT. Translated, it gives CAGSSRAELTDTQYF.

This clonotype was counted at least ten times. The CDR3 sequence: CASSQDWQGISSYEQYF. The CDR3 DNA reads TGCGCCAGCAGCCAAGATTGGCAGGGCATTAGCTCCTACGAGCAGTACTTC. The rearrangement links TRBV4-3 to TRBJ2-7; tentatively, D is TRBD1 (5 bases). The CDR3 length is 17 residues. Between the trimmed V and J ends, which lost 0 bases and 0 bases, there was a span of 15 bases. Germline loops: CDR1 LGHNA, CDR2 YSLEER.

Comments on this clonotype: This could be a read error, since a much larger clone is one nucleotide away. This chain connects TRBV6-1 to TRBJ2-1, with 10 bases matching TRBD2. Germline V gene data show CDR1 as MNHNS and CDR2 as SASEGT. The CDR3 is made up of 15 amino acids. DNA of the CDR3: TGTGCCAGCAGTGAATTCCTAGCGGGAGCGAATGGGCAGTTCTTC. It translates to CASSEFLAGANGQFF.

This clonotype was counted many times. The chain joins TRBV6-2 or TRBV6-3 to TRBJ1-1; D is unresolved. Germline-derived CDR1 and CDR2 are MNHEY and SVGEGT. V was shortened by 2 bases and J by 3 bases, with 7 bases between the two germline ends. The CDR3 length is 13 residues. This CDR3 reads CASSYGLDTEAFF. CDR3 DNA: TGTGCCAGCAGTTACGGTCTGGACACTGAAGCTTTCTTT.

This clonotype has at least ten counts. The J gene is TRBJ2-5, the V gene TRBV28; 8 bases are shared with TRBD1. Looked up from germline, CDR1 is MDHEN and CDR2 is SYDVKM. With V trimmed by 6 bases and J by 1 base, 7 bases remained unmatched. The CDR3 extends over 15 amino acids. The CDR3 coding sequence is TGTGCCAGCAGCATCGGACAGGGCCCCCAAGAGACCCAGTACTTC. Its protein is CASSIGQGPQETQYF.

This clonotype appeared a few times. Mismatch with germline at one junction end may stem from a read error. This chain joins TRBV27 and TRBJ2-7; D might be TRBD1 (5 bases). Per the germline V gene, CDR1 is MNHEY and CDR2 is SMNVEV (reference sequence). The CDR3 has 12 amino acids. The CDR3 coding sequence is TGTGCCAGCAGTTCAAGGGGTTACGAGCAGTGCTTC. This encodes CASSSRGYEQCF.

This clonotype has a count of ten or more. The V and J genes are TRBV4-3 and TRBJ2-1, with D possibly matching TRBD1 (6 bases). The germline V gene encodes CDR1 LGHNA and CDR2 YSLEER. Trimming took 1 base from V and 5 from J, leaving 9 bases between them. The CDR3 consists of 14 residues. CDR3 sequence reads: CASSQARDNNEQFF. CDR3 nucleotide sequence: TGCGCCAGCAGCCAAGCCAGGGACAACAATGAGCAGTTCTTC.

At least ten counts were recorded for this clonotype. This rearrangement joins TRBV6-2 or TRBV6-3 to TRBJ2-7; a weak D match, TRBD2 (5 bases). The germline V gene has CDR1 MNHEY and CDR2 SVGEGT. The CDR3 runs 15 residues. The V and J ends lost 0 bases and 4 bases respectively, with 13 bases between them. CDR3 in amino acids: CASSYSTGSAYEQYF. In DNA form, the CDR3 reads TGTGCCAGCAGTTACTCGACGGGATCGGCTTACGAGCAGTACTTC.

This clonotype was detected many times. The rearrangement uses TRBV7-6 and TRBJ1-5; D gene unclear. The CDR3 spans 14 residues. The V gene's germline CDR1 is SGHVS and CDR2 FNYEAQ. V was shortened by 5 bases and J by 6 bases, with 14 bases between the two germline ends. In nucleotides, the CDR3 is TGTGCCAGCAGCCCAACCCTAGGGCGTCAGCCCCAGCATTTT. This gives the protein CASSPTLGRQPQHF.

This clonotype occurred a few times. The V call is TRBV27, the J call TRBJ2-1; 14 nucleotides match TRBD2. Germline V gene data show CDR1 as MNHEY and CDR2 as SMNVEV (reference sequence). Trimming removed 3 bases from V and 8 bases from J; junction bases left unmatched: 3. The CDR3 length is 15 residues. CDR3 in DNA: TGTGCCAGCAGTTTGACTAGCGGGGGGGCCTATGAGCAGTTCTTC. It specifies CASSLTSGGAYEQFF.

Many counts were recorded for this clonotype. The V and J genes are TRBV20-1 and TRBJ2-3; 11 positions agree with TRBD2. Germline trimming cut 6 bases from V and 4 bases from J; bases unmatched to any gene: 21. The CDR3 totals 19 residues. Germline CDR1 is DFQATT and CDR2 is SNEGSKA (reference sequence). CDR3 in amino acids: CSAHPPTSGGGGIADTQYF. As DNA, the CDR3 is TGCAGTGCCCACCCCCCTACTAGCGGGGGAGGTGGGATTGCAGATACGCAGTATTTT.

This clonotype has a count of ten or more. The rearrangement uses TRBV6-1 and TRBJ2-3, with unresolved D. CDR1 and CDR2 from the germline V gene are MNHNS and SASEGT. The V and J ends lost 1 base and 5 bases respectively, with 10 bases between them. This CDR3 contains 14 residues. The CDR3: CASSEGFFEDTQYF. The CDR3 DNA reads as TGTGCCAGCAGTGAAGGTTTCTTTGAAGATACGCAGTATTTT.

This clonotype turned up a few times. This clone may be a read error of a much larger clone one base away. The genes are TRBV7-2 and TRBJ2-1; D may match TRBD1 or TRBD2 (6 bases each). Trimming took 3 bases from V and 2 from J, leaving 17 bases between them. This CDR3 has 17 amino acids. Germline CDR1 is SGHTA and CDR2 is FQGNSA. The chain's CDR3 is CASSFDPSGATYNEQFF. The CDR3 bases are TGTGCCAGCAGCTTCGACCCCTCGGGGGCGACCTACAATGAGCAGTTCTTC.

This clonotype was found a few times. The rearrangement uses TRBV14 and TRBJ2-1; 8 positions agree with TRBD2. The CDR3 is 16 residues long. The V gene's germline CDR1 is SGHDN and CDR2 FVKESK. V trimming: 3 bases; J trimming: 0 bases; junction bases outside the gene matches: 4. The CDR3, as DNA: TGTGCCAGCAGCCAGCTGAGCGGGAGCTCCTACAATGAGCAGTTCTTC. It codes for CASSQLSGSSYNEQFF.

This clonotype is labeled medium-sized. The chain uses TRBV7-8 and TRBJ2-3; D uncertain. Trimming took 6 bases from V and 2 from J, leaving 15 bases between them. The CDR3 extends over 15 amino acids. Germline V gives CDR1 SGHVS, CDR2 FQNEAQ. CDR3 residues: CASSYDIYVTDTQYF. CDR3 nucleotides: TGTGCCAGCAGTTATGACATTTATGTCACAGATACGCAGTATTTT.

This clonotype was detected ten times or more. The chain has TRBV4-3 and TRBJ2-1; D uncertain. Germline lookup yields CDR1 LGHNA and CDR2 YSLEER. Trimming removed 0 bases from V and 4 bases from J, with 13 bases in between. The CDR3 loop spans 16 amino acids. CDR3 sequence reads: CASSQDRARRYNEQFF. Here the CDR3 DNA reads TGCGCCAGCAGCCAAGATCGGGCTAGGCGTTACAATGAGCAGTTCTTC.

The table lists this clonotype with many counts. DNA for the CDR3: TGCGCCAGCAGCCAAGAGGGGCTAGCGGGGGTTACTAGCACAGATACGCAGTATTTT. This codes for CASSQEGLAGVTSTDTQYF. The J gene is TRBJ2-3, the V gene TRBV4-3; 10 bases line up with TRBD2. The germline V gene encodes CDR1 LGHNA and CDR2 YSLEER. V gave up 0 bases and J gave up 0 bases; unmatched junction bases: 9. The CDR3 sequence is 19 residues long.

This clonotype was observed a single time. A much bigger clone sits one base away, suggesting this may be a read error. This rearrangement joins TRBV15 to TRBJ2-5, with TRBD1 as a possible D gene (5 bases). The CDR3 has 13 amino acids. V was pared by 0 bases and J by 5 bases, with 7 bases between. CDR1 and CDR2 (germline): LNHNV, YYDKDF (reference sequence). CDR3 DNA: TGTGCCACCAGCAGAGACAGGGCCGAGACCCAGTACTTC. Protein sequence: CATSRDRAETQYF.

In regard to this clonotype: Since a much larger clone is just one base distant, this may be a read error. The rearrangement joins TRBV12-3 or TRBV12-4 to TRBJ2-3; no clear D gene. Trimming pared 4 bases from V and 3 bases from J, leaving 5 bases between. CDR3 length equals 12 residues. This CDR3 reads CASSYATDTQYF. The DNA for the CDR3 is TGTGCCAGCAGTTACGCAACAGATACGCAGTATTTT.

The table lists this clonotype with a few counts. Given a much more abundant clone one base away, this may be a read error. CDR3 in amino acids: CASSPGLASSYEQCF. The CDR3 DNA sequence: TGTGCCAGTAGCCCGGGACTAGCGAGTTCCTACGAGCAGTGCTTC. J is TRBJ2-7 and V is TRBV19, with 10 bases matching TRBD2. CDR1 LNHDA and CDR2 SQIVND come from the germline V gene (reference sequence). The CDR3 spans 15 residues.

Concerning this clonotype: A much larger clone sits a single nucleotide away, making a read error possible. The rearrangement uses TRBV19 and TRBJ1-5; D uncertain. The CDR3 is 12 residues long. Per germline, CDR1 LNHDA and CDR2 SQIVND (reference sequence). In DNA form, the CDR3 reads TGTGCCGCTAGCGGGCTCGATCAGGCCCAGCATTTT. Translation gives CAASGLDQAQHF.

Ten or more counts support this clonotype. This chain joins TRBV25-1 and TRBJ1-5, with D possibly being TRBD1 (5 bases). Germline V gives CDR1 MGHDK, CDR2 SYGVNS. Trimming removed 5 bases at V and 6 bases at J, with 14 bases between. The CDR3 is made up of 14 amino acids. CDR3 nucleotide sequence: TGTGCCAGCAGTCCCATGGGGGAAGGTCAGCCCCAGCATTTT. This gives the protein CASSPMGEGQPQHF.

This clonotype was counted many times. The V call is TRBV7-2, the J call TRBJ2-7, with 14 nucleotides matching TRBD2. CDR3 length equals 19 residues. J gave up 7 bases and V 5 bases, and 19 bases lay outside the gene matches. Germline-derived CDR1 and CDR2 are SGHTA and FQGNSA. The CDR3 nucleotides read TGTGCCAGCAGCCATTTAGCCGGGACTAGCGGGAGATTACGTCAAGAGCAGTACTTC. Translating gives CASSHLAGTSGRLRQEQYF. The full variable domain, completed using reference TRBV7-2 and TRBJ2-7, is GAGVSQSPSNKVTEKGKDVELRCDPISGHTALYWYRQSLGQGLEFLIYFQGNSAPDKSGLPSDRFSAERTGGSVSTLTIQRTQQEDSAVYLCASSHLAGTSGRLRQEQYFGPGTRLTVT.

This clonotype appeared many times. CDR3 region: CATGADLTDTQYF. The CDR3 region has the DNA TGTGCCACCGGGGCGGACCTCACAGATACGCAGTATTTT. V gene TRBV19 combines with J gene TRBJ2-3; D possibly matches TRBD1 or TRBD2 (5 bases each). Trimming removed 10 bases at V and 2 bases at J, with 13 bases between. CDR1 and CDR2 from the germline V gene are LNHDA and SQIVND (reference sequence). The length of the CDR3 is 13 residues.

This clonotype was detected ten times or more. V gene TRBV4-1 combines with J gene TRBJ1-1; 7 bases agree with TRBD1. In germline, CDR1 is MGHRA, CDR2 YSYEKL. Unmatched junction bases numbered 13, after V lost 1 base and J lost 5 bases. This CDR3 is built from 17 residues. This chain's CDR3 is CASSQVWPGQIRTEAFF. The CDR3 nucleotides are TGCGCCAGCAGCCAAGTCTGGCCGGGACAGATTAGAACTGAAGCTTTCTTT.

This clonotype was recorded many times. The V gene is TRBV5-6, the J gene TRBJ1-1; 10 bases agree with TRBD1. Trimming cost V 4 bases and J 5 bases; bases outside gene matches: 2. This CDR3 is built from 13 residues. From germline, CDR1 is SGHDT and CDR2 YYEEEE. CDR3: CASSGTGVTEAFF. In DNA, the CDR3 is TGTGCCAGCAGCGGGACAGGGGTGACTGAAGCTTTCTTT.

This clonotype was seen at least ten times. This chain connects TRBV5-1 to TRBJ2-3; D unclear. Per germline, CDR1 SGHRS and CDR2 YFSETQ. The CDR3 is made up of 13 amino acids. V was trimmed by 2 bases and J by 0 bases, leaving 4 bases between them. The CDR3 protein is CASSFDSTDTQYF. The CDR3 nucleotides read TGCGCCAGCAGCTTTGACAGCACAGATACGCAGTATTTT.

This clonotype has a count of ten or more. The chain uses TRBV9 and TRBJ2-3; a weak D match, TRBD1 (6 bases). The CDR3 runs 13 residues. Trimming cost V 4 bases and J 5 bases, with 11 bases left between them. The germline V gene has CDR1 SGDLS and CDR2 YYNGEE. The CDR3 DNA reads TGTGCCAGCAGCACAGGGTATGGAGATACGCAGTATTTT. It specifies CASSTGYGDTQYF.

In regard to this clonotype: The junction departs from germline at one end; a sequencing error may be responsible. V and J are TRBV6-5 and TRBJ2-1; D is unclear. The V gene's germline CDR1 is MNHEY and CDR2 SVGAGI. CDR3 length: 16 residues. The CDR3 nucleotides are TGTGCCAGCGCAGCCTCAAAAATCCCCTCCTACAATAAGCAGTTCTTC. It codes for CASAASKIPSYNKQFF.

This clonotype appeared many times. CDR3 nucleotides: TGTGCCATCAGTGAGTCGAACAGGGGCGAGCAGTACTTC. Translating it yields CAISESNRGEQYF. J is TRBJ2-7 and V is TRBV10-3; 7 positions agree with TRBD1. V was clipped by 0 bases and J by 6 bases; unmatched bases: 2. CDR1 and CDR2 (germline): ENHRY, SYGVKD. This CDR3 comprises 13 residues.

To note about this clonotype: A much larger clonotype is one base distant, so this may be a read error. The chain joins TRBV7-2 to TRBJ2-5, with D perhaps matching TRBD1 or TRBD2 (6 bases each). This CDR3 region has 14 residues. Trimming took off 1 base at V and 9 bases at J, with 15 bases between the two ends. The germline V gene encodes CDR1 SGHTA and CDR2 FQGNSA. The CDR3 loop reads CASSLVGGAEPQYF. CDR3 in DNA: TGTGCCAGCAGCTTAGTCGGGGGCGCGGAGCCCCAGTACTTC. Variable domain in full (rest from reference TRBV7-2 and TRBJ2-5): GAGVSQSPSNKVTEKGKDVELRCDPISGHTALYWYRQSLGQGLEFLIYFQGNSAPDKSGLPSDRFSAERTGGSVSTLTIQRTQQEDSAVYLCASSLVGGAEPQYFGPGTRLLVL.

A note on this clonotype: A much larger clone sits a single nucleotide away, making a read error possible. This rearrangement joins TRBV7-9 to TRBJ1-4, with a tentative D call TRBD1 (5 bases). Germline loops: CDR1 SEHNR, CDR2 FQNEAQ (reference sequence). This CDR3 has 17 amino acids. V lost 2 bases to trimming and J lost 5 bases, with 18 bases between them. CDR3 DNA sequence: TGTGCCAGCAGCTTACACAAACTGGGACGGTCAAATGAAAAACTGTTTTTT. Its translation is CASSLHKLGRSNEKLFF.